Below, 29 T cell receptor beta chains from the same sample are listed, as sequenced in a study of CDR3 diversity in severe acne (dated by TCRdb to 2018 to 2020). To prepare the library, PCR was applied. These reads were obtained on an Illumina HiSeq 2000. TCRdb ran its own pipeline on the public reads, namely fastp trimming at Q25 and MiXCR clone calling, and kept in-frame beta chains. Rows are combined by CDR3 protein, so each entry shows the most common genes and DNA. The sample records 100,000 or so distinct CDR3 sequences, about half of which are singletons. Together, the top ten hold roughly 12% of the sample. Sequencing input: blood. These receptors all come from a male donor with acne.

The rearrangement links TRBV7-9 to TRBJ1-2; D uncertain. The CDR3 runs 13 residues. Germline V CDR1 and CDR2: SEHNR, FQNEAQ (reference sequence). The V end lost 5 bases, the J end lost 10 bases, and 17 bases lay between the germline ends. For the CDR3, the DNA is TGTGCCAGCAGCGCCTTGGCTTGGGCAACCTACACCTTC. Translated, it gives CASSALAWATYTF.

The rearrangement uses TRBV2 and TRBJ2-7; TRBD1 aligns across 10 bases. This CDR3 is 15 amino acids long. Germline V gene data show CDR1 as SNHLY and CDR2 as FYNNEI. V dropped 0 bases and J dropped 5; count of bases not matched to a gene: 4. CDR3 sequence reads: CASSEAGQGKNEQYF. The CDR3 DNA follows: TGTGCCAGCAGTGAAGCGGGACAGGGGAAGAACGAGCAGTACTTC.

The CDR3 loop reads CASSESSGSWDEQFF. DNA for the CDR3: TGTGCCAGCAGTGAAAGTAGCGGGTCTTGGGATGAGCAGTTCTTC. The chain recombines TRBV6-1 with TRBJ2-1; 7 nucleotides match TRBD2. CDR3 size: 15 residues. Germline CDR1 is MNHNS and CDR2 is SASEGT. V lost 2 bases to trimming and J lost 8 bases; unmatched junction nucleotides: 9.

This clonotype was seen ten or more times. The chain joins TRBV6-6 to TRBJ2-3; D call uncertain. CDR3 length: 13 residues. The germline V gene encodes CDR1 MNHNY and CDR2 SVGAGI (reference sequence). V lost 5 bases, J lost 2 bases, and 8 bases lay in between. The CDR3 DNA reads as TGTGCCAGCAGTCGCCAGGACACAGATACGCAGTATTTT. Its translation is CASSRQDTDTQYF.

V usage is TRBV7-2 and J usage is TRBJ2-5, with TRBD2 identical over 11 bases. V trimming: 3 bases; J trimming: 5 bases; junction bases outside the gene matches: 5. The CDR3 is 15 amino acids. Germline CDR1 reads SGHTA; CDR2 reads FQGNSA. The CDR3 DNA follows: TGTGCCAGCAGCTTCAGACTAGCGGGAAGCGAGACCCAGTACTTC. Translating it yields CASSFRLAGSETQYF.

The chain uses TRBV20-1 and TRBJ2-3, with 14 bases matching TRBD2. Germline CDR1 is DFQATT and CDR2 is SNEGSKA (reference sequence). The CDR3 extends over 15 amino acids. J was trimmed by 4 bases and V by 6 bases; bases with no gene match: 6. CDR3 sequence reads: CSARLAGGPPDTQYF. In nucleotides, the CDR3 is TGCAGTGCAAGACTAGCGGGAGGGCCCCCAGATACGCAGTATTTT.

The table lists this clonotype with many counts. The J gene is TRBJ2-1, the V gene TRBV20-1, with 8 nucleotides matching TRBD2. This CDR3 is 14 amino acids long. CDR1 and CDR2 (germline): DFQATT, SNEGSKA (reference sequence). The V and J ends lost 4 bases and 3 bases, in that order; junction bases with no gene match: 5. The CDR3 bases are TGCAGTGCTAAAAGCGGGAGCAGCTACAATGAGCAGTTCTTC. Translated, it gives CSAKSGSSYNEQFF.

This chain connects TRBV9 to TRBJ2-7, with 8 bases identical to TRBD2. The CDR3 is 14 amino acids. The germline V gene encodes CDR1 SGDLS and CDR2 YYNGEE. The trim removed 4 bases at V and 1 base at J, leaving 4 bases unmatched. The CDR3 here is CASSLAGFSYEQYF. For the CDR3, the DNA is TGTGCCAGCAGCTTAGCGGGGTTTTCCTACGAGCAGTACTTC.

The J gene is TRBJ1-5, the V gene TRBV7-2; 9 nucleotides agree with TRBD1. Trimming cost V 6 bases and J 2 bases; bases outside gene matches: 8. Germline lookup yields CDR1 SGHTA and CDR2 FQGNSA. The CDR3 spans 16 residues. The CDR3 region has the DNA TGTGCCAGCAGTTTCTTCCGGACAGGGGGCAATCAGCCCCAGCATTTT. As protein: CASSFFRTGGNQPQHF.

This clonotype was observed at least ten times. The gene calls are TRBV7-2 and TRBJ1-5; the match to TRBD1 covers 7 bases. V gave up 5 bases and J gave up 0 bases; unmatched junction bases: 7. The CDR3 length is 16 residues. Germline assignment: CDR1 SGHTA and CDR2 FQGNSA. The CDR3 sequence: CASSRQGGNSNQPQHF. The DNA of the CDR3 is TGTGCCAGCAGCCGACAGGGAGGGAATAGCAATCAGCCCCAGCATTTT.

This clonotype has just a few counts. This chain links TRBV25-1 with TRBJ2-7, with 10 bases fitting TRBD1. This CDR3 contains 14 residues. Looked up from germline, CDR1 is MGHDK and CDR2 is SYGVNS. Unmatched junction bases numbered 3, after V lost 4 bases and J lost 3 bases. The CDR3 loop reads CASSAGDRGYEQYF. CDR3 nucleotides: TGTGCCAGCAGTGCCGGGGACAGGGGCTACGAGCAGTACTTC.

This clonotype was counted many times. The chain uses TRBV20-1 and TRBJ2-7; D is perhaps TRBD2 (5 bases). The ends were cut back, 0 bases at V and 2 bases at J, with 14 bases in the middle. The CDR3 spans 15 residues. The germline V gene encodes CDR1 DFQATT and CDR2 SNEGSKA (reference sequence). CDR3 loop: CSARDPNSGTYEQYF. The CDR3 region has the DNA TGCAGTGCTAGAGACCCAAATTCCGGGACCTACGAGCAGTACTTC.

Within the sample, this clonotype is medium-sized (0.01 to 0.1%). The chain uses TRBV20-1 and TRBJ2-3; tentatively, D is TRBD1 or TRBD2 (5 bases each). The CDR3 is 15 residues long. Germline CDR1 and CDR2: DFQATT and SNEGSKA (reference sequence). V lost 5 bases and J 0 bases, leaving 15 bases between the germline ends. CDR3 sequence: CSAGAGTSSTDTQYF. DNA for the CDR3: TGCAGTGCTGGGGCCGGGACGTCTAGCACAGATACGCAGTATTTT.

In its sample, this clonotype was seen many times. The V call is TRBV7-6, the J call TRBJ2-3; D unresolved. The CDR3 totals 14 residues. The germline V and J ends were trimmed by 5 bases and 0 bases, with 9 bases remaining between them. CDR1 is SGHVS and CDR2 is FNYEAQ in the germline V gene. In nucleotides, the CDR3 is TGTGCCAGCAGCCCGTTGGAGAGCACAGATACGCAGTATTTT. Translated: CASSPLESTDTQYF.

This chain uses TRBV5-1 with TRBJ2-1; D is ambiguous. The ends were cut back, 2 bases at V and 5 bases at J, with 8 bases in the middle. CDR3 size: 13 residues. In germline, CDR1 is SGHRS, CDR2 YFSETQ. In DNA, the CDR3 is TGCGCCAGCAGCTTACTTCGGCACAATGAGCAGTTCTTC. Translated, it gives CASSLLRHNEQFF.

Only a few counts were recorded for this clonotype. The gene calls are TRBV20-1 and TRBJ2-7, with 13 bases that match TRBD2. This CDR3 comprises 15 residues. V was pared by 1 base and J by 7 bases, with 7 bases of the junction left unmatched. The germline gives CDR1 DFQATT, CDR2 SNEGSKA (reference sequence). The CDR3: CSARGTSGRSGEQYF. For the CDR3, the DNA is TGCAGTGCTAGAGGGACTAGCGGGAGATCGGGTGAGCAGTACTTC.

V and J are TRBV5-1 and TRBJ2-6; a possible D gene is TRBD2 (6 bases). The germline V gene has CDR1 SGHRS and CDR2 YFSETQ. The length of the CDR3 is 15 residues. The V gene lost 4 bases and the J gene lost 1 base, with 9 bases spanning the gap. The CDR3 here is CASSRGGSGANVLTF. In DNA form, the CDR3 reads TGCGCCAGCAGCAGGGGAGGATCTGGGGCCAACGTCCTGACTTTC.

This rearrangement joins TRBV19 to TRBJ1-5, with D hard to call. This CDR3 region has 16 residues. CDR1 is LNHDA, CDR2 SQIVND, per germline (reference sequence). With 7 bases removed from V and 0 bases from J, the gap between germline ends came to 16 bases. CDR3 amino acids: CASTVVGLNSNQPQHF. CDR3 coding DNA: TGTGCCAGTACGGTGGTAGGGCTTAATAGCAATCAGCCCCAGCATTTT.

V is TRBV29-1 and J is TRBJ1-2, with 8 nucleotides matching TRBD1. Germline CDR1 SQVTM, CDR2 ANQGSEA. V gave up 5 bases and J gave up 7 bases; unmatched junction bases: 12. This CDR3 comprises 14 residues. CDR3 region: CSVLKSQGARGYTF. CDR3 in DNA: TGCAGCGTTCTTAAAAGCCAGGGGGCGCGTGGCTACACCTTC.

Comments on this clonotype: Germline and junction disagree at one end, which may indicate a read error. This chain links TRBV2 with TRBJ2-7, with TRBD2 matching over 8 bases. The CDR3 runs 15 residues. The germline V gene has CDR1 SNHLY and CDR2 FYNNEI. For the CDR3, the DNA is TGTGCCAGCAGTGAGGTAGCGGGGAACACCGGGGAGCTGTACTTC. Amino acid sequence: CASSEVAGNTGELYF. Complete variable domain (other parts from reference TRBV2 and TRBJ2-7): EPEVTQTPSHQVTQMGQEVILRCVPISNHLYFYWYRQILGQKVEFLVSFYNNEISEKSEIFDDQFSVERPDGSNFTLKIRSTKLEDSAMYFCASSEVAGNTGELYFGPGTRLTVT.

The CDR3 here is CATSTQGEGAEQPQHF. In DNA form, the CDR3 reads TGTGCCACCAGCACCCAAGGGGAGGGGGCAGAACAGCCCCAGCATTTT. The rearrangement uses TRBV15 and TRBJ1-5; 7 bases agree with TRBD1. J lost 7 bases, V lost 4 bases, and 13 bases had no gene match. The CDR3 length is 16 residues. The germline V gene has CDR1 LNHNV and CDR2 YYDKDF (reference sequence).

This clonotype has just one count. The chain carries TRBV19 and TRBJ2-2, with a possible D match to TRBD2 (5 bases). The germline V gene has CDR1 LNHDA and CDR2 SQIVND (reference sequence). The CDR3 contains 14 residues. Trimming removed 9 bases from V and 5 bases from J, with 16 bases in between. The CDR3 nucleotides read TGTGCCAGCAAGACCACAACTAGAACCGGGGAGCTGTTTTTT. Protein product: CASKTTTRTGELFF.

This chain uses TRBV7-2 with TRBJ2-2, with D perhaps TRBD1 or TRBD2 (6 bases each). CDR3 size: 15 residues. Germline V gives CDR1 SGHTA, CDR2 FQGNSA. Trimming took off 5 bases at V and 7 bases at J, with 17 bases between the two ends. The CDR3 here is CASSVTQGRSGELFF. The DNA of the CDR3 is TGTGCCAGCAGCGTAACCCAGGGGAGGAGCGGGGAGCTGTTTTTT.

As to this clonotype: It may be a read error: a sequence one base away is much more abundant. The CDR3 bases are TGTGCCACGGGGGCGGTACACTGGCAAGAGACCCAGTACTTC. The encoded protein is CATGAVHWQETQYF. This sequence joins TRBV6-5 and TRBJ2-5; either TRBD1 or TRBD2 may fit D (6 bases each). Germline lookup yields CDR1 MNHEY and CDR2 SVGAGI. This CDR3 is 14 amino acids long. V was shortened by 10 bases and J by 2 bases, with 17 bases between the two germline ends.

This clonotype showed up many times. The chain uses TRBV20-1 and TRBJ2-5, with 8 bases matching TRBD1. This CDR3 has 13 residues. V lost 6 bases and J lost 5; bases outside the gene matches: 8. Per germline, CDR1 DFQATT and CDR2 SNEGSKA (reference sequence). The CDR3 DNA is TGCAGTGCGCCGACAGGGGCAGGGGAGACCCAGTACTTC. This codes for CSAPTGAGETQYF.

For this clonotype: This sequence may be a read error, since a much larger clone differs from it by one base. The J gene is TRBJ2-1, the V gene TRBV6-1; D is unclear. CDR3 length: 14 amino acids. Germline lookup yields CDR1 MNHNS and CDR2 SASEGT. The CDR3 region has the DNA TGTGCCAGCAGTGAACTGGGAAGAGAGAGTGAGCTGTTCTTC. Protein sequence: CASSELGRESELFF.

The chain joins TRBV10-1 to TRBJ2-2; D remains unclear. CDR3 length equals 15 residues. V lost 4 bases and J 2 bases, leaving 11 bases between the germline ends. The germline gives CDR1 WNHNN, CDR2 SYGVQD (reference sequence). CDR3 DNA sequence: TGCGCCAGCAGTGCGACGACTTATAACACCGGGGAGCTGTTTTTT. It is translated as CASSATTYNTGELFF.

The chain couples TRBV25-1 to TRBJ1-2; D gene uncertain. Trimming took off 1 base at V and 6 bases at J, with 9 bases between the two ends. The CDR3 extends over 13 amino acids. Germline CDR1 and CDR2: MGHDK and SYGVNS. In DNA, the CDR3 is TGTGCCAGCAGTGAATTAGGGTCAGATGGCTACACCTTC. Its protein is CASSELGSDGYTF.

To note about this clonotype: One base away lies a much larger clone, so this may be a sequencing read error. The chain links TRBV7-9 to TRBJ1-1; tentatively, D is TRBD1 (6 bases). The CDR3 has 13 residues. Germline CDR1 reads SEHNR; CDR2 reads FQNEAQ (reference sequence). CDR3 amino acids: CASNLAGVTEAFF. DNA of the CDR3: TGTGCCAGCAACTTAGCAGGGGTAACTGAAGCTTTCTTT.